The 19 T cell receptor beta chains given below trace back to one sample, sequenced in a study of T cells in Graves' hyperthyroidism and ophthalmopathy (dated by TCRdb to between 2017 and 2020). Library construction relied on multiplex PCR. The sample was run on an Illumina HiSeq 2000. The TCR beta CDR3 regions were amplified from the RNA transcripts. A first-round RT-PCR of the TCR CDR3 used the HTBI primer set with the Qiagen OneStep RT-PCR kit. TCRdb cleaned the public reads at Q25 with fastp, built clones with MiXCR and kept in-frame beta chains. Each entry merges the rows of one CDR3 protein and shows their most common DNA and genes. In all, the sample holds under 400,000 distinct CDR3 sequences, and around a sixth of those were seen once. The ten largest make up less than 20% of the sample. The sample comprised blood. All receptors come from a middle-aged woman with Graves' ophthalmopathy.

This chain uses TRBV12-3 or TRBV12-4 with TRBJ2-2; D is perhaps TRBD1 (5 bases). V was trimmed by 5 bases and J by 1 base, leaving 11 bases between them. The length of the CDR3 is 15 residues. For the CDR3, the DNA is TGTGCCAGCAGTGATAGCAGGGTGAACACCGGGGAGCTGTTTTTT. Residues: CASSDSRVNTGELFF.

This clonotype was counted at least ten times. Here the CDR3 reads CASSSILQGSRETQYF. CDR3 coding DNA: TGTGCCAGCAGTTCGATACTACAGGGGAGTAGGGAGACCCAGTACTTC. The chain links TRBV12-3 or TRBV12-4 to TRBJ2-5; 7 bases fit TRBD1. The CDR3 consists of 16 residues. V lost 4 bases to trimming and J lost 5 bases; unmatched junction nucleotides: 13.

Many counts were recorded for this clonotype. V is TRBV24-1 and J is TRBJ2-5; tentative D call: TRBD2 (6 bases). Deletions cut 4 bases from V and 5 bases from J, with 13 bases between. The CDR3 runs to 14 residues. CDR1 is KGHDR, CDR2 SFDVKD, per germline. In nucleotides, the CDR3 is TGTGCCACCAGTGACCGTACAGGAGGGGAGACCCAGTACTTC. It codes for CATSDRTGGETQYF.

This clonotype appeared many times. The genes are TRBV11-2 and TRBJ2-7; tentatively, D is TRBD1 (6 bases). V was pared by 1 base and J by 0 bases, with 10 bases between. The CDR3 is 15 residues long. Per the germline V gene, CDR1 is SGHAT and CDR2 is FQNNGV. The CDR3 coding sequence is TGTGCCAGCAGCTTAGTTCCGGACAGCTCCTACGAGCAGTACTTC. This gives the protein CASSLVPDSSYEQYF. Filled out from reference TRBV11-2 and TRBJ2-7, the complete variable domain reads EAGVAQSPRYKIIEKRQSVAFWCNPISGHATLYWYQQILGQGPKLLIQFQNNGVVDDSQLPKDRFSAERLKGVDSTLKIQPAKLEDSAVYLCASSLVPDSSYEQYFGPGTRLTVT.

V gene TRBV6-2 or TRBV6-3 combines with J gene TRBJ1-5; D is undetermined. This CDR3 region has 14 residues. With 8 bases removed from V and 1 base from J, the gap between germline ends came to 12 bases. Germline-derived CDR1 and CDR2 are MNHEY and SVGEGT. In DNA, the CDR3 is TGTGCCAGCCTGATGGACGGAAGCAATCAGCCCCAGCATTTT. Protein product: CASLMDGSNQPQHF.

This clonotype was observed at least ten times. The V call is TRBV12-3 or TRBV12-4, the J call TRBJ2-7; TRBD2 matches at 11 bases. CDR3 length: 14 amino acids. J lost 5 bases, V lost 6 bases, and 6 bases had no gene match. The CDR3 spells CASSPPGLADEQYF. In nucleotides, the CDR3 is TGTGCCAGCAGCCCGCCGGGACTAGCGGACGAGCAGTACTTC.

The rearrangement links TRBV6-2 or TRBV6-3 to TRBJ1-6; the match to TRBD1 covers 8 bases. Per the germline V gene, CDR1 is MNHEY and CDR2 is SVGEGT. V shed 8 bases and J 9 bases; nucleotides not matched to a gene: 3. CDR3 length equals 12 residues. CDR3 region: CASGTGSSPLHF. The DNA for the CDR3 is TGTGCCAGCGGGACAGGATCTTCACCCCTCCACTTT.

This clonotype was picked up many times. This chain joins TRBV28 and TRBJ1-1, with a tentative D call TRBD1 (5 bases). Looked up from germline, CDR1 is MDHEN and CDR2 is SYDVKM. V gave up 3 bases and J gave up 4 bases, with 15 bases separating them. This CDR3 spans 15 amino acids. DNA of the CDR3: TGTGCCAGCAGTTTCGGGGCGTCGACCTTCACTGAAGCTTTCTTT. This gives the protein CASSFGASTFTEAFF.

This clonotype was counted ten times or more. This chain uses TRBV28 with TRBJ1-3, with unresolved D. The germline V gene encodes CDR1 MDHEN and CDR2 SYDVKM. This CDR3 region has 14 residues. The germline V and J ends were trimmed by 1 base and 3 bases, with 7 bases remaining between them. The CDR3 sequence is CASSLSDGGNTIYF. The CDR3 DNA reads as TGTGCCAGCAGTTTATCGGACGGTGGAAACACCATATATTTT.

This clonotype came up many times. The chain combines TRBV28 with TRBJ2-4; TRBD1 might be the D (5 bases). The germline CDR1 and CDR2 sequences are MDHEN and SYDVKM. The CDR3 has 17 residues. Between the trimmed V and J ends, which lost 3 bases and 3 bases, there was a span of 18 bases. This chain's CDR3 is CASSFRRDRTIKNIQYF. CDR3 nucleotides: TGTGCCAGCAGTTTCCGTCGAGACAGAACGATCAAAAACATTCAGTACTTC. Full variable domain (remainder filled in from reference TRBV28 and TRBJ2-4): DVKVTQSSRYLVKRTGEKVFLECVQDMDHENMFWYRQDPGLGLRLIYFSYDVKMKEKGDIPEGYSVSREKKERFSLILESASTNQTSMYLCASSFRRDRTIKNIQYFGAGTRLSVL.

This clonotype was found many times. This sequence joins TRBV2 and TRBJ2-2, with unresolved D. V was clipped by 7 bases and J by 6 bases, with 12 bases between them. The CDR3 has 13 amino acids. Germline CDR1 SNHLY, CDR2 FYNNEI. The CDR3 is CASTSLRSGELFF. Written as DNA, the CDR3 is TGTGCCAGCACCTCATTGAGGTCCGGGGAGCTGTTTTTT. The full variable domain, rest sourced from reference TRBV2 and TRBJ2-2, is EPEVTQTPSHQVTQMGQEVILRCVPISNHLYFYWYRQILGQKVEFLVSFYNNEISEKSEIFDDQFSVERPDGSNFTLKIRSTKLEDSAMYFCASTSLRSGELFFGEGSRLTVL.

This clonotype has at least ten counts. The chain employs TRBV14 and TRBJ2-7; TRBD2 might be the D (6 bases). V lost 2 bases and J lost 5, with 13 bases in between. In germline, CDR1 is SGHDN, CDR2 FVKESK. The CDR3 loop spans 14 amino acids. This CDR3 is CASSQLGGVDEQYF. The CDR3 DNA reads as TGTGCCAGCAGCCAACTGGGCGGGGTGGACGAGCAGTACTTC.

Only one count was recorded for this clonotype. The chain has TRBV12-3 or TRBV12-4 and TRBJ2-7; a weak D match, TRBD1 (7 bases). The CDR3 totals 13 residues. The ends were cut back, 8 bases at V and 2 bases at J, with 13 bases in the middle. CDR3 in amino acids: CASGAGGTYEQYF. For the CDR3, the DNA is TGTGCCAGCGGGGCAGGGGGGACCTACGAGCAGTACTTC.

This clonotype was recorded many times. This chain joins TRBV2 and TRBJ1-5; D is ambiguous. Germline assignment: CDR1 SNHLY and CDR2 FYNNEI. Trimming left V 7 bases short and J 3 bases short, with 10 bases between. The CDR3 loop spans 13 amino acids. CDR3 DNA sequence: TGTGCCAGCAACCCGGGTGACAATCAGCCCCAGCATTTT. This sequence encodes CASNPGDNQPQHF.

This clonotype came up many times. This rearrangement joins TRBV9 to TRBJ1-2; a possible D gene is TRBD1 (5 bases). V was pared by 5 bases and J by 1 base, with 15 bases between. The length of the CDR3 is 15 residues. From germline, CDR1 is SGDLS and CDR2 YYNGEE. CDR3 nucleotide sequence: TGTGCCAGCAGTAGAGGGGTAGTCCTTAACTATGGCTACACCTTC. Translation gives CASSRGVVLNYGYTF.

The chain links TRBV19 to TRBJ1-1; no firm D call. V was shortened by 5 bases and J by 5 bases, with 9 bases between the two germline ends. There are 12 residues in the CDR3. The V gene's germline CDR1 is LNHDA and CDR2 SQIVND (reference sequence). The CDR3 DNA reads as TGTGCCAGTAGTTTCCCCGCGACTGAAGCTTTCTTT. It specifies CASSFPATEAFF.

This clonotype was counted many times. The gene calls are TRBV6-2 or TRBV6-3 and TRBJ1-6, with no clear D. The V end was cut by 7 bases, the J end by 7 bases, with 14 bases between. The germline gives CDR1 MNHEY, CDR2 SVGEGT. The CDR3 runs to 14 residues. The CDR3 bases are TGTGCCAGCAACCAACAAGTCAAGAATTCACCCCTCCACTTT. This encodes CASNQQVKNSPLHF.

This clonotype appeared a single time. CDR3 bases: TGTGCCAGCAGTAGCTCCGGACTAGCGGGAGAATTTGTC. This encodes CASSSSGLAGEFV. This chain uses TRBV7-9 with TRBJ2-7; 13 bases align to TRBD2. Germline CDR1 is SEHNR and CDR2 is FQNEAQ (reference sequence). The CDR3 spans 13 residues.

Ten or more counts support this clonotype. This rearrangement joins TRBV7-2 to TRBJ2-5; weak D call: TRBD1 (5 bases). V lost 4 bases and J lost 2, with 11 bases in between. Germline V lookup: CDR1 SGHTA, CDR2 FQGNSA. The CDR3 extends over 14 amino acids. In DNA, the CDR3 is TGTGCCAGCAGCTCAGGGATACCGCAAGAGACCCAGTACTTC. The encoded protein is CASSSGIPQETQYF. The full variable domain, rest sourced from reference TRBV7-2 and TRBJ2-5, is GAGVSQSPSNKVTEKGKDVELRCDPISGHTALYWYRQSLGQGLEFLIYFQGNSAPDKSGLPSDRFSAERTGGSVSTLTIQRTQQEDSAVYLCASSSGIPQETQYFGPGTRLLVL.